The sequence of this T cell receptor (beta chain) was determined in a study of T cell responses to AZD1222 COVID-19 vaccine. Study-level results: Among AZD1222 vaccinees, only 5 to 7 were seropositive at baseline.

The CDR3 spans 20 residues. Germline CDR1 LNHDA, CDR2 SQIVND (reference sequence). The V gene end was trimmed by 4 bases and the J gene end by 5 bases; junction bases not matched to a gene: 21. The table came from immunoSEQ multiplex PCR; TCRdb's copy has only in-frame clones and leaves some out. The table has 110,000 to 150,000 clones, roughly 92% seen once. A note on this clone: Antigen unknown.

This TCR derives from an adult in good health. Material: peripheral blood, obtained on day 0 of AZD1222 vaccination. The rearrangement uses TRBV19 and TRBJ1-5, with 9 bases that match TRBD1. CDR3 in DNA: TGTGCCAGTAGTACCGGCCGGGACAGGGCGCAACGGTGGGCTTATCAGCCCCAGCATTTT. It specifies CASSTGRDRAQRWAYQPQHF.